This T cell receptor (beta chain) was obtained from a study of blood T cell repertoires in COVID-19. Study in general: Researchers got acute and convalescent COVID-19 samples from the United States, Italy and Spain. Sources were T cells, B-cell-depleted T cells, or PBMCs; the material itself was cDNA or gDNA.

The authors' processing: Scientists estimated how many nucleated cells there were by amplifying reference gene primers. Some clones are missing from TCRdb's copy, which holds only in-frame ones; the method was immunoSEQ multiplex PCR. V, J and clone size reflect that table, while D and trimming were determined from the DNA. This table holds more than 130,000 clones, roughly 90% found once. The J segment lost 4 bases and the V segment lost 0 bases, leaving 4 bases of the junction unmatched. Germline CDR1 is LGHDT and CDR2 is YNNKEL (reference sequence). The CDR3 totals 17 residues. The J gene is TRBJ2-2, the V gene TRBV3-1 (or the pseudogene TRBV3-2); 11 positions match TRBD2. The sequence was collected from a man aged 45-60 years with active or convalescent COVID-19. Sequenced input: peripheral blood. The CDR3 DNA follows: TGTGCCAGCAGCCAAGAACTAGCGGGAGCTCGCACCGGGGAGCTGTTTTTT. It encodes CASSQELAGARTGELFF.